This T cell receptor (beta chain) was sequenced during a study of blood T cell repertoires in COVID-19. Study-wide background: Acute-phase and convalescent COVID-19 samples originated in the United States, Italy and Spain.

Germline V gene sequence: CDR1 SGHRS, CDR2 YFSETQ. This CDR3 is built from 14 residues. The germline V and J ends were trimmed by 0 bases and 4 bases, with 10 bases remaining between them. In the authors' workflow: Reference gene primer amplification gave nucleated cell count estimates. The table came from immunoSEQ multiplex PCR; TCRdb's copy has only in-frame clones and leaves some out. The V and J calls and clone size come from that table; D and trimming were worked out from the DNA. The table lists 200,000 to 300,000 clones, 70% to 90% of them singletons. Self-reported history from a screening survey and questionnaire set each donor's cohort. Exposed enrollees had met someone with a PCR-confirmed or clinician-diagnosed COVID-19 case at some point within the 2 weeks before study entry.

The TCR sequence derives from a man in his forties or fifties who had been exposed to COVID-19. Sequenced material: PBMCs or T cells enriched from blood (not recorded which). The rearrangement uses TRBV5-1 and TRBJ1-2; no firm D call. The DNA of the CDR3 is TGCGCCAGCAGCTTGGGGTTCCAGGTCTATGGCTACACCTTC. It specifies CASSLGFQVYGYTF.